This is a list of T cell receptor beta chains from one sample in a study of cytomegalovirus exposure and HLA in healthy donors. Assay used: immunoSEQ multiplex PCR; TCRdb lists only in-frame clones, some missing. The data contain roughly 200,000 clones, 65% to 90% of them singletons. The sequencing sample was made of PBMCs. These receptor sequences come from a woman aged 50 to 65 in good health and CMV-seronegative. Both conserved end residues are part of each CDR3. A D gene is named only where the DNA matches it firmly. A clone size is listed for some rows: how often the clone was seen (once, few, many), or a class if it is expanded.

J gene: TRBJ2-7; clone size: -; CDR3 length: 16; V gene: TRBV15; D gene: -; CDR3 protein: CATSSDLASSAYEQYF; CDR3 DNA: TGTGCCACCAGCAGTGACCTAGCCTCTTCAGCCTACGAGCAGTACTTC
J gene: TRBJ1-5; clone size: once; CDR3 length: 15; V gene: TRBV19; D gene: TRBD1; CDR3 protein: CASSMDRVSNQPQHF; CDR3 DNA: TGTGCCAGTAGTATGGACAGGGTGAGCAATCAGCCCCAGCATTTT
J gene: TRBJ2-5; clone size: -; CDR3 length: 15; V gene: TRBV19; D gene: TRBD1; CDR3 protein: CASSIQGARGETQYF; CDR3 DNA: TGTGCCAGTAGTATACAGGGGGCGCGAGGAGAGACCCAGTACTTC
J gene: TRBJ1-6; clone size: once; CDR3 length: 16; V gene: TRBV5-1; D gene: -; CDR3 protein: CASSLARGGRDSPLHF; CDR3 DNA: TGCGCCAGCAGCTTGGCCCGGGGGGGGAGGGATTCACCCCTCCACTTT
J gene: TRBJ1-5; clone size: -; CDR3 length: 19; V gene: TRBV6-1; D gene: TRBD1; CDR3 protein: CASSVRGQGNWGSNQPQHF; CDR3 DNA: TGTGCCAGCAGTGTCAGGGGACAGGGGAATTGGGGAAGCAATCAGCCCCAGCATTTT
J gene: TRBJ1-1; clone size: -; CDR3 length: 14; V gene: TRBV6-5; D gene: -; CDR3 protein: CASSYRDSHTEAFF; CDR3 DNA: TGTGCCAGCAGTTACCGGGATTCTCACACTGAAGCTTTCTTT
J gene: TRBJ1-5; clone size: few; CDR3 length: 14; V gene: TRBV15; D gene: TRBD1; CDR3 protein: CATGTVYSNQPQHF; CDR3 DNA: TGTGCCACCGGGACAGTTTACAGCAATCAGCCCCAGCATTTT
J gene: TRBJ1-5; clone size: -; CDR3 length: 15; V gene: TRBV21-1; D gene: -; CDR3 protein: CASSTHNRVNQPQHF; CDR3 DNA: TGTGCCAGCAGCACCCATAACAGGGTGAATCAGCCCCAGCATTTT
J gene: TRBJ2-3; clone size: -; CDR3 length: 15; V gene: TRBV7-2; D gene: TRBD2; CDR3 protein: CASSTTGTSKDTQYF; CDR3 DNA: TGTGCCAGCAGCACGACCGGGACTAGCAAAGATACGCAGTATTTT
J gene: TRBJ2-7; clone size: -; CDR3 length: 17; V gene: TRBV6-1; D gene: TRBD1; CDR3 protein: CASSERGQVKTSYEQYF; CDR3 DNA: TGTGCCAGCAGTGAACGTGGACAGGTTAAAACTTCCTACGAGCAGTACTTC
J gene: TRBJ2-7; clone size: -; CDR3 length: 15; V gene: TRBV6-1; D gene: -; CDR3 protein: CASRDAWAGPYEQYF; CDR3 DNA: TGTGCCAGCAGGGACGCGTGGGCGGGACCCTACGAGCAGTACTTC
J gene: TRBJ1-1; clone size: -; CDR3 length: 13; V gene: TRBV2; D gene: TRBD1; CDR3 protein: CARAPGQGAEAFF; CDR3 DNA: TGTGCCAGGGCTCCGGGACAGGGAGCTGAAGCTTTCTTT
J gene: TRBJ2-5; clone size: -; CDR3 length: 13; V gene: TRBV9; D gene: -; CDR3 protein: CASSSRGGETQYF; CDR3 DNA: TGTGCCAGCAGCTCGAGGGGGGGGGAGACCCAGTACTTC
J gene: TRBJ1-2; clone size: -; CDR3 length: 14; V gene: TRBV19; D gene: -; CDR3 protein: CASSPAALNYGYTF; CDR3 DNA: TGTGCCAGTAGCCCAGCGGCCCTTAACTATGGCTACACCTTC
J gene: TRBJ2-1; clone size: -; CDR3 length: 16; V gene: TRBV7-9; D gene: TRBD1; CDR3 protein: CASSSTTGNVWNEQFF; CDR3 DNA: TGTGCCAGCAGCTCCACGACAGGGAATGTATGGAATGAGCAGTTCTTC
J gene: TRBJ2-2; clone size: -; CDR3 length: 19; V gene: TRBV6-1; D gene: -; CDR3 protein: CASSGTGGTSGSFRFKLFF; CDR3 DNA: TGTGCCAGCAGTGGGACAGGGGGCACTAGCGGGAGTTTCCGGTTTAAGCTGTTTTTT
J gene: TRBJ2-2; clone size: -; CDR3 length: 16; V gene: TRBV28; D gene: TRBD2; CDR3 protein: CASRQPGLDGTGELFF; CDR3 DNA: TGTGCCAGCAGACAACCGGGACTAGACGGTACCGGGGAGCTGTTTTTT
J gene: TRBJ2-7; clone size: -; CDR3 length: 14; V gene: TRBV7-2; D gene: TRBD2; CDR3 protein: CASSFSGGGSEQYF; CDR3 DNA: TGTGCCAGCAGCTTTTCGGGAGGTGGGAGCGAGCAGTACTTC
J gene: TRBJ1-3; clone size: -; CDR3 length: 12; V gene: TRBV29-1; D gene: -; CDR3 protein: CSARTVGNTIYF; CDR3 DNA: TGCAGCGCCCGGACAGTGGGAAACACCATATATTTT
J gene: TRBJ1-1; clone size: -; CDR3 length: 14; V gene: TRBV18; D gene: -; CDR3 protein: CASSPPRANTEAFF; CDR3 DNA: TGTGCCAGCTCACCACCGCGGGCGAACACTGAAGCTTTCTTT
J gene: TRBJ1-3; clone size: -; CDR3 length: 20; V gene: TRBV27; D gene: -; CDR3 protein: CASSFPPTGWKNRIRNTIYF; CDR3 DNA: TGTGCCAGCAGTTTCCCACCGACAGGCTGGAAAAATCGGATTCGGAACACCATATATTTT
J gene: TRBJ2-7; clone size: -; CDR3 length: 10; V gene: TRBV20-1; D gene: -; CDR3 protein: CSASGYEQYF; CDR3 DNA: TGCAGTGCTAGCGGGTACGAGCAGTACTTC
J gene: TRBJ1-1; clone size: -; CDR3 length: 14; V gene: TRBV27; D gene: -; CDR3 protein: CASSLQGGETEAFF; CDR3 DNA: TGTGCCAGCAGTCTCCAGGGAGGAGAGACTGAAGCTTTCTTT
J gene: TRBJ2-5; clone size: -; CDR3 length: 15; V gene: TRBV19; D gene: TRBD1; CDR3 protein: CASSIATGPLGEQYF; CDR3 DNA: TGTGCCAGTAGTATTGCGACAGGGCCCCTTGGAGAGCAGTACTTC
J gene: TRBJ2-2; clone size: -; CDR3 length: 15; V gene: TRBV30; D gene: TRBD1; CDR3 protein: CAWTGTGYDTGELFF; CDR3 DNA: TGTGCCTGGACCGGGACAGGGTACGACACCGGGGAGCTGTTTTTT
J gene: TRBJ2-7; clone size: -; CDR3 length: 15; V gene: TRBV28; D gene: -; CDR3 protein: CASSRSGIKVGEQYF; CDR3 DNA: TGTGCCAGCAGTAGGTCAGGCATCAAGGTGGGCGAGCAGTACTTC
J gene: TRBJ2-1; clone size: -; CDR3 length: 19; V gene: TRBV27; D gene: TRBD2; CDR3 protein: CASSLLLGTSGSQNNEQFF; CDR3 DNA: TGTGCCAGCAGTTTATTATTAGGGACTAGCGGGAGTCAAAACAATGAGCAGTTCTTC
J gene: TRBJ1-5; clone size: -; CDR3 length: 14; V gene: TRBV2; D gene: TRBD1; CDR3 protein: CASSAGTGGQPQHF; CDR3 DNA: TGTGCCAGCAGTGCTGGGACAGGGGGACAGCCCCAGCATTTT
J gene: TRBJ1-4; clone size: -; CDR3 length: 12; V gene: TRBV18; D gene: -; CDR3 protein: CASHDLREKLFF; CDR3 DNA: TGTGCCAGCCATGATTTACGGGAAAAACTGTTTTTT
J gene: TRBJ2-7; clone size: -; CDR3 length: 20; V gene: TRBV14; D gene: TRBD2; CDR3 protein: CASSQTGLAGFYFPQYEQYF; CDR3 DNA: TGTGCCAGCAGCCAAACGGGACTAGCGGGTTTTTACTTCCCCCAATACGAGCAGTACTTC
J gene: TRBJ1-4; clone size: -; CDR3 length: 12; V gene: TRBV11-2; D gene: -; CDR3 protein: CASSLRGEKLFF; CDR3 DNA: TGTGCCAGCAGCTTAAGGGGTGAAAAACTGTTTTTT
J gene: TRBJ2-1; clone size: -; CDR3 length: 13; V gene: TRBV6-1; D gene: TRBD1; CDR3 protein: CASTGQGAYEQFF; CDR3 DNA: TGTGCCAGCACGGGACAGGGGGCCTATGAGCAGTTCTTC
J gene: TRBJ1-1; clone size: -; CDR3 length: 15; V gene: TRBV5-1; D gene: -; CDR3 protein: CASSRLRGGDTEAFF; CDR3 DNA: TGCGCCAGCAGCCGTCTCAGGGGTGGGGACACTGAAGCTTTCTTT
J gene: TRBJ1-1; clone size: -; CDR3 length: 16; V gene: TRBV5-6; D gene: TRBD1; CDR3 protein: CASSLGQGAWNTEAFF; CDR3 DNA: TGTGCCAGCAGCCTGGGCCAGGGGGCTTGGAACACTGAAGCTTTCTTT
J gene: TRBJ1-1; clone size: -; CDR3 length: 13; V gene: TRBV5-4; D gene: -; CDR3 protein: CASSLGGGTEAFF; CDR3 DNA: TGTGCCAGCAGCTTGGGGGGGGGTACTGAAGCTTTCTTT
J gene: TRBJ2-3; clone size: -; CDR3 length: 17; V gene: TRBV11-2; D gene: TRBD2; CDR3 protein: CASSNPGLAGPTDTQYF; CDR3 DNA: TGTGCCAGCTCAAATCCGGGACTAGCGGGACCCACAGATACGCAGTATTTT
J gene: TRBJ2-1; clone size: once; CDR3 length: 17; V gene: TRBV5-1; D gene: -; CDR3 protein: CASSPLELARLGNEQFF; CDR3 DNA: TGCGCCAGCAGCCCCTTGGAACTAGCTAGACTTGGCAATGAGCAGTTCTTC
J gene: TRBJ2-2; clone size: -; CDR3 length: 15; V gene: TRBV21-1; D gene: -; CDR3 protein: CATPPGTGNTRELFF; CDR3 DNA: TGTGCCACCCCACCCGGGACAGGCAACACCAGGGAGCTGTTTTTT
J gene: TRBJ2-7; clone size: -; CDR3 length: 15; V gene: TRBV5-1; D gene: TRBD2; CDR3 protein: CASSLRLAEAYEQYF; CDR3 DNA: TGCGCCAGCAGCTTGAGGCTAGCGGAGGCCTACGAGCAGTACTTC
J gene: TRBJ2-2; clone size: -; CDR3 length: 15; V gene: TRBV6-5; D gene: TRBD2; CDR3 protein: CASGGLAGGSGELFF; CDR3 DNA: TGTGCCAGCGGAGGACTAGCGGGAGGGTCCGGGGAGCTGTTTTTT
J gene: TRBJ1-1; clone size: -; CDR3 length: 14; V gene: TRBV6-5; D gene: -; CDR3 protein: CASSITGMGTEAFF; CDR3 DNA: TGTGCCAGCAGTATTACAGGGATGGGCACTGAAGCTTTCTTT
J gene: TRBJ1-5; clone size: -; CDR3 length: 14; V gene: TRBV6-5; D gene: -; CDR3 protein: CASSPGERNQPQHF; CDR3 DNA: TGTGCCAGCAGCCCCGGGGAAAGGAACCAGCCCCAGCATTTT
J gene: TRBJ1-5; clone size: -; CDR3 length: 15; V gene: TRBV2; D gene: -; CDR3 protein: CASAPGGKGNQPQHF; CDR3 DNA: TGTGCCAGCGCACCGGGAGGAAAGGGCAATCAGCCCCAGCATTTT
J gene: TRBJ1-2; clone size: -; CDR3 length: 17; V gene: TRBV28; D gene: -; CDR3 protein: CASSLGRGYIANYGYTF; CDR3 DNA: TGTGCCAGCAGTTTGGGAAGGGGATATATAGCTAACTATGGCTACACCTTC
J gene: TRBJ2-2; clone size: -; CDR3 length: 14; V gene: TRBV5-6; D gene: TRBD1; CDR3 protein: CASSRTGPSIALFF; CDR3 DNA: TGTGCCAGCAGCCGGACAGGGCCTTCGATTGCGCTGTTTTTT
J gene: TRBJ1-6; clone size: -; CDR3 length: 12; V gene: TRBV2; D gene: -; CDR3 protein: CASRQNNSPLHF; CDR3 DNA: TGTGCCAGCAGGCAGAACAATTCACCCCTCCACTTT
J gene: TRBJ1-2; clone size: -; CDR3 length: 14; V gene: TRBV29-1; D gene: -; CDR3 protein: CSVEVQSTNYGYTF; CDR3 DNA: TGCAGCGTTGAGGTACAGTCGACTAACTATGGCTACACCTTC
J gene: TRBJ2-7; clone size: -; CDR3 length: 13; V gene: TRBV7-2; D gene: TRBD2; CDR3 protein: CASSPRGAYEQYF; CDR3 DNA: TGTGCCAGCAGCCCCCGGGGGGCCTACGAGCAGTACTTC
J gene: TRBJ1-5; clone size: -; CDR3 length: 15; V gene: TRBV7-2; D gene: TRBD1; CDR3 protein: CASSFDRGSNQPQHF; CDR3 DNA: TGTGCCAGCAGCTTTGACAGGGGATCAAATCAGCCCCAGCATTTT